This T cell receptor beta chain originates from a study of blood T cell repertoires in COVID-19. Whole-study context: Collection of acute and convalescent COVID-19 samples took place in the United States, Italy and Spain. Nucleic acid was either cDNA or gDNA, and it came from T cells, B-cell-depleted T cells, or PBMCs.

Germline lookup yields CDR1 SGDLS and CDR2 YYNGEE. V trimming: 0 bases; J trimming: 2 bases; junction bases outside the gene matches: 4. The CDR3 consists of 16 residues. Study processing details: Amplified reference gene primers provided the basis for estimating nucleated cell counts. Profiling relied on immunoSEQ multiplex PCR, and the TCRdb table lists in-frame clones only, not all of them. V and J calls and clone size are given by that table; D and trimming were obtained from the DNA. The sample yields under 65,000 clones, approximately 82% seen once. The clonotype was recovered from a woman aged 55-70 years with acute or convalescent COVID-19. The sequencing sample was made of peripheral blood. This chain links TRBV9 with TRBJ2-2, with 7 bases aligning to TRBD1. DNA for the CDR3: TGTGCCAGCAGCGTAGCGGTAGGGGGCAACACCGGGGAGCTGTTTTTT. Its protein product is CASSVAVGGNTGELFF.